A single sample gave rise to the 4 T cell receptor beta chains below, sequenced in a study of blood T cell repertoires in COVID-19. Data came from immunoSEQ multiplex PCR; TCRdb stores just in-frame clones and leaves some out. The repertoire holds about 120,000 clones, with 90% as singletons. The sequencing sample was made of peripheral blood. These receptor sequences come from a woman aged 60 to 75 with COVID-19, enrolled during active disease.

V usage is TRBV9 and J usage is TRBJ2-1, with TRBD1 matching 7 bases. CDR1 SGDLS and CDR2 YYNGEE come from the germline V gene. The CDR3 runs to 16 residues. The ends lost 4 bases at V and 3 bases at J; junction bases unmatched: 10. The CDR3 region is CASSIGGPKGYNEQFF. CDR3 coding DNA: TGTGCCAGCAGCATAGGGGGCCCAAAGGGCTACAATGAGCAGTTCTTC. The full variable domain, with the rest looked up from reference TRBV9 and TRBJ2-1, is DSGVTQTPKHLITATGQRVTLRCSPRSGDLSVYWYQQSLDQGLQFLIQYYNGEERAKGNILERFSAQQFPDLHSELNLSSLELGDSALYFCASSIGGPKGYNEQFFGPGTRLTVL.

The V gene is TRBV19, the J gene TRBJ1-1; tentative D call: TRBD1 (5 bases). V gave up 7 bases and J gave up 1 base, with 13 bases separating them. Germline CDR1 is LNHDA and CDR2 is SQIVND (reference sequence). The CDR3 spans 14 residues. The CDR3 DNA sequence: TGTGCCAGTACCGACCCCGGGGGGAACACTGAAGCTTTCTTT. Its translation is CASTDPGGNTEAFF.

The chain carries TRBV5-1 and TRBJ1-1; D might be TRBD1 (5 bases). V lost 3 bases and J 1 base, leaving 13 bases between the germline ends. This CDR3 comprises 15 residues. The germline V gene encodes CDR1 SGHRS and CDR2 YFSETQ. The CDR3 reads CASSYLREGNTEAFF. DNA of the CDR3: TGCGCCAGCAGCTACCTCAGGGAGGGGAACACTGAAGCTTTCTTT.

The chain employs TRBV30 and TRBJ1-2; D unclear. The CDR3 sequence is 12 residues long. The germline V gene has CDR1 GTSNPN and CDR2 SVGIG (reference sequence). The ends were cut back, 3 bases at V and 4 bases at J, with 9 bases in the middle. The CDR3 region is CAWRRVGYGYTF. CDR3 nucleotides: TGTGCCTGGAGGAGGGTCGGCTATGGCTACACCTTC.